This T cell receptor beta chain came from a study of beta chain features in type 1 diabetes. About this clone itself: The antigen remains unidentified.

V was cut by 3 bases and J by 13 bases, with 17 bases left in between. The CDR3 is made up of 13 amino acids. The germline gives CDR1 MNHNY, CDR2 SVGAGI (reference sequence). Isolated RNA was reverse transcribed in full, so expressed TCRB transcripts were sequenced. Roughly 3.4 million reads per sample on average were obtained from naive, central memory and regulatory T cell samples. Measured with immunoSEQ multiplex PCR; TCRdb has only the in-frame clones, and not every one. The sample has some 190,000 clones; 7% to 9% are singletons. All sorted populations exceeded 95% purity. Findings of the study overall: Across all four CD4+ subsets, people with type 1 diabetes showed modestly shorter TCRB CDR3s. Sequencing used cDNA, and cells with high TCR expression could therefore be over-represented. Within the patient group, naive, central memory and Treg TCRB repertoires appeared more similar to each other than within healthy donors.

Sequenced sample: central memory CD4+ T cells from blood. The sequence derives from a man younger than 35 with type 1 diabetes. The V and J genes are TRBV6-6 and TRBJ2-3; D possibly corresponds to TRBD1 (5 bases). The CDR3, as DNA: TGTGCCAGCAGTTATGAAGGTCGGGCAGGGAAGTATTTT. Its protein is CASSYEGRAGKYF.